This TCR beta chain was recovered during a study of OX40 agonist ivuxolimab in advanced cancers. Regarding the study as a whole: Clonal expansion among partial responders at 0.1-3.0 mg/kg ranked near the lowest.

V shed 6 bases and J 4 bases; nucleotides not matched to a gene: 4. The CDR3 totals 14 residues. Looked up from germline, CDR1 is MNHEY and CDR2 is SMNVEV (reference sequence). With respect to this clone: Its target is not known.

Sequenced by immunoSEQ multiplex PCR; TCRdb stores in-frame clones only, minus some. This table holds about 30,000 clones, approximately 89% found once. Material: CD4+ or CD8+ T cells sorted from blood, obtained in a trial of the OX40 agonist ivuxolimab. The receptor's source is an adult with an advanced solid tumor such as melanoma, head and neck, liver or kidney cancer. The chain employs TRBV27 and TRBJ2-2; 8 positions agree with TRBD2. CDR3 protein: CASSRLARTGELFF. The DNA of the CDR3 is TGTGCCAGCAGCAGACTAGCGCGCACCGGGGAGCTGTTTTTT.